This entry lists 31 T cell receptor beta chains sequenced from one sample in a study of cytomegalovirus exposure and HLA in healthy donors. PCR used 60 Vbeta primers and 13 Jbeta primers. Profiling relied on immunoSEQ multiplex PCR, and the TCRdb table lists in-frame clones only, not all of them. This repertoire shows around 90,000 clones, about 68% found once; its top ten account for 2.3%. The sequenced sample consisted of PBMCs. Every receptor here comes from a human donor in good health.

The chain links TRBV7-2 to TRBJ1-1; 7 nucleotides match TRBD1. The germline V gene encodes CDR1 SGHTA and CDR2 FQGNSA. The CDR3 runs 14 residues. The V gene end was trimmed by 2 bases and the J gene end by 10 bases; junction bases not matched to a gene: 10. CDR3 protein: CASSLTAGGWGAFF. CDR3 nucleotides: TGTGCCAGCAGCTTAACGGCAGGGGGTTGGGGAGCTTTCTTT.

The sample holds a few counts of this clone. This sequence joins TRBV5-1 and TRBJ1-1; the D gene is possibly TRBD1 (5 bases). V dropped 0 bases and J dropped 0 bases, with 12 bases sitting between them. This CDR3 contains 16 residues. CDR1 is SGHRS, CDR2 YFSETQ, per germline. The CDR3 here is CASSLGQGQMNTEAFF. For the CDR3, the DNA is TGCGCCAGCAGCTTGGGCCAGGGCCAAATGAACACTGAAGCTTTCTTT.

The rearrangement uses TRBV7-8 and TRBJ2-7; D unclear. There are 13 residues in the CDR3. Germline V gene data show CDR1 as SGHVS and CDR2 as FQNEAQ. Trimming left V 3 bases short and J 5 bases short, with 11 bases between. CDR3 amino acids: CASSLIPVDEQYF. The CDR3 DNA sequence: TGTGCCAGCAGCTTGATTCCGGTGGACGAGCAGTACTTC.

The V and J genes are TRBV19 and TRBJ2-3; maybe TRBD2 (5 bases). The CDR3 covers 15 residues. From germline, CDR1 is LNHDA and CDR2 SQIVND (reference sequence). V lost 0 bases, J lost 1 base, and 8 bases lay in between. CDR3 in amino acids: CASSIERRGTDTQYF. The CDR3 nucleotides read TGTGCCAGTAGTATAGAGAGGCGGGGCACAGATACGCAGTATTTT. The full variable domain, rest sourced from reference TRBV19 and TRBJ2-3, is DGGITQSPKYLFRKEGQNVTLSCEQNLNHDAMYWYRQDPGQGLRLIYYSQIVNDFQKGDIAEGYSVSREKKESFPLTVTSAQKNPTAFYLCASSIERRGTDTQYFGPGTRLTVL.

Regarding this clone: At the DNA level, this CDR3 is encoded by other sequences in the same sample as well. This chain connects TRBV9 to TRBJ2-2, with 9 bases matching TRBD1. J lost 5 bases, V lost 1 base, and 6 bases had no gene match. Germline V gives CDR1 SGDLS, CDR2 YYNGEE. This CDR3 region has 16 residues. The CDR3 DNA sequence: TGTGCCAGCAGCGTAAGGGACAGGGTGGGGACCGGGGAGCTGTTTTTT. Protein: CASSVRDRVGTGELFF.

The chain combines TRBV12-5 with TRBJ1-1; the match to TRBD1 covers 8 bases. The CDR3 extends over 14 amino acids. The germline CDR1 and CDR2 sequences are LGHNT and FRNRAP. Losses at the gene ends were 1 base for V and 6 bases for J; bases not matched to a gene: 4. This CDR3 reads CASGLGTGLAEAFF. The CDR3, as DNA: TGTGCTAGTGGTTTGGGGACAGGGCTCGCTGAAGCTTTCTTT.

This chain uses TRBV14 with TRBJ2-5; TRBD2 aligns across 10 bases. Germline assignment: CDR1 SGHDN and CDR2 FVKESK. CDR3 length: 15 residues. V lost 2 bases to trimming and J lost 7 bases; unmatched junction nucleotides: 7. The CDR3 is CASSQHSGGLLTQYF. The CDR3 DNA sequence: TGTGCCAGCAGCCAACATAGCGGGGGGCTGCTGACCCAGTACTTC.

J is TRBJ1-2 and V is TRBV7-9; 7 bases map to TRBD1. The germline gives CDR1 SEHNR, CDR2 FQNEAQ (reference sequence). This CDR3 spans 12 amino acids. V trimming: 7 bases; J trimming: 6 bases; junction bases outside the gene matches: 5. The CDR3 nucleotides read TGTGCCAGCACCGCAGGGGGGAATGGCTACACCTTC. It translates to CASTAGGNGYTF.

The chain has TRBV2 and TRBJ2-7; 7 bases fit TRBD1. From germline, CDR1 is SNHLY and CDR2 FYNNEI. The V and J ends lost 4 bases and 2 bases, in that order; junction bases with no gene match: 11. The CDR3 spans 16 residues. This CDR3 is CASSVFGQGETYEQYF. The CDR3 DNA reads as TGTGCCAGCAGTGTGTTCGGGCAGGGGGAGACCTACGAGCAGTACTTC.

This clone was detected a few times. The gene calls are TRBV6-5 and TRBJ2-2; tentatively, D is TRBD2 (6 bases). In germline, CDR1 is MNHEY, CDR2 SVGAGI. The V and J ends lost 4 bases and 6 bases respectively, with 18 bases between them. This CDR3 contains 16 residues. CDR3 residues: CASSWTRDSTSGELFF. CDR3 nucleotides: TGTGCCAGCAGTTGGACCCGGGACTCTACGTCCGGGGAGCTGTTTTTT.

The chain carries TRBV7-9 and TRBJ1-1; 8 bases agree with TRBD1. CDR3 length equals 15 residues. The junction had 8 bases not matched to a gene; V was cut back by 1 base and J by 7 bases. CDR1 is SEHNR, CDR2 FQNEAQ, per germline (reference sequence). CDR3 residues: CASSLGAGGRHEAFF. For the CDR3, the DNA is TGTGCCAGCAGCTTAGGGGCAGGGGGCAGACATGAAGCTTTCTTT.

This chain uses TRBV5-6 with TRBJ2-3; 11 bases align to TRBD2. The CDR3 is made up of 18 amino acids. The junction had 12 bases not matched to a gene; V was cut back by 3 bases and J by 3 bases. Germline-derived CDR1 and CDR2 are SGHDT and YYEEEE. Written as DNA, the CDR3 is TGTGCCAGCAGCTACGCTAGCGGGGGGCCACCCATAACAGATACGCAGTATTTT. As protein: CASSYASGGPPITDTQYF.

V usage is TRBV5-4 and J usage is TRBJ2-6; D is perhaps TRBD2 (6 bases). Trimming shortened V by 0 bases and J by 3 bases, and 7 bases separated the two germline ends. CDR3 length equals 15 residues. Germline V lookup: CDR1 SGHNT, CDR2 YYREEE (reference sequence). The CDR3 reads CASSLEGGGANVLTF. The CDR3 coding sequence is TGTGCCAGCAGCTTGGAGGGAGGTGGGGCCAACGTCCTGACTTTC.

This clone has a handful of counts. The chain couples TRBV29-1 to TRBJ2-7; perhaps TRBD1 as D (5 bases). The CDR3 is 12 residues long. The germline V and J ends were trimmed by 4 bases and 3 bases, with 10 bases remaining between them. Germline V lookup: CDR1 SQVTM, CDR2 ANQGSEA. CDR3 DNA: TGCAGCGTTGTCAGGGCCAACTACGAGCAGTACTTC. Translation gives CSVVRANYEQYF.

The chain recombines TRBV5-1 with TRBJ1-1; no firm D call. Deletions cut 0 bases from V and 7 bases from J, with 13 bases between. The germline V gene encodes CDR1 SGHRS and CDR2 YFSETQ. CDR3 size: 14 residues. CDR3 sequence (DNA): TGCGCCAGCAGCTTGGGGGGAGGTCGGGTTGAAGCTTTCTTT. It codes for CASSLGGGRVEAFF.

This clone occurred a few times. The rearrangement joins TRBV19 to TRBJ2-7; D is perhaps TRBD2 (5 bases). V lost 5 bases and J lost 6, with 17 bases in between. This CDR3 is built from 14 residues. Germline V gene lookup returns CDR1 LNHDA and CDR2 SQIVND (reference sequence). In nucleotides, the CDR3 is TGTGCCAGTAGTTCTTCGGCCGCGGGTGTCGAGCAGTACTTC. This codes for CASSSSAAGVEQYF.

A few counts support this clone. V is TRBV11-2 and J is TRBJ1-1, with 8 bases that match TRBD1. Germline V gene lookup returns CDR1 SGHAT and CDR2 FQNNGV. CDR3 length equals 13 residues. The trim removed 5 bases at V and 4 bases at J, leaving 3 bases unmatched. The CDR3 protein is CASSEQGGTEAFF. The CDR3 DNA reads as TGTGCCAGCAGCGAACAGGGGGGCACTGAAGCTTTCTTT. Full variable domain (missing parts from reference TRBV11-2 and TRBJ1-1): EAGVAQSPRYKIIEKRQSVAFWCNPISGHATLYWYQQILGQGPKLLIQFQNNGVVDDSQLPKDRFSAERLKGVDSTLKIQPAKLEDSAVYLCASSEQGGTEAFFGQGTRLTVV.

This chain joins TRBV6-5 and TRBJ2-1; 9 bases match TRBD1. V lost 10 bases, J lost 11 bases, and 9 bases stayed unmatched. From germline, CDR1 is MNHEY and CDR2 SVGAGI. CDR3 length: 12 amino acids. As DNA, the CDR3 is TGTGCCACCGAAATTACAGGGGGCAAGCAGTTCTTC. Amino acids: CATEITGGKQFF.

The rearrangement uses TRBV4-1 and TRBJ2-7; 10 bases align to TRBD1. J lost 6 bases, V lost 4 bases, and 9 bases had no gene match. CDR1 and CDR2 from the germline V gene are MGHRA and YSYEKL. CDR3 length: 15 residues. The CDR3 region is CASSLGQGIVSEQYF. CDR3 bases: TGCGCCAGCAGCCTGGGACAGGGGATAGTCAGCGAGCAGTACTTC.

The chain joins TRBV6-1 to TRBJ1-2; 12 bases line up with TRBD1. Germline assignment: CDR1 MNHNS and CDR2 SASEGT. V was pared by 4 bases and J by 7 bases, with 4 bases of the junction left unmatched. The CDR3 consists of 14 residues. CDR3 nucleotide sequence: TGTGCCAGCAGTGCCCGGGACAGGGGGCTTGGCTACACCTTC. This gives the protein CASSARDRGLGYTF.

CDR3 DNA: TGCGCCAGCAGCCAGCTCGACAGGGTTGGAACTAACTATGGCTACACCTTC. It is translated as CASSQLDRVGTNYGYTF. The chain has TRBV4-1 and TRBJ1-2, with 7 bases identical to TRBD1. Germline-derived CDR1 and CDR2 are MGHRA and YSYEKL. The CDR3 has 17 residues. V was clipped by 3 bases and J by 0 bases; unmatched bases: 10.

The CDR3 region is CASSFGGTSSYEQYF. The CDR3 DNA follows: TGTGCCAGCAGCTTCGGGGGGACGAGCTCCTACGAGCAGTACTTC. The chain couples TRBV7-9 to TRBJ2-7; 7 bases fit TRBD2. The V and J ends lost 3 bases and 0 bases, in that order; junction bases with no gene match: 5. Germline values: CDR1 SEHNR, CDR2 FQNEAQ (reference sequence). The length of the CDR3 is 15 residues.

The chain carries TRBV25-1 and TRBJ2-5, with D perhaps TRBD2 (5 bases). The CDR3 has 14 residues. Trimming removed 4 bases at V and 1 base at J, with 10 bases between. Looked up from germline, CDR1 is MGHDK and CDR2 is SYGVNS. The CDR3 DNA reads TGTGCCAGCAGTGCGGGGTGGCTCCAAGAGACCCAGTACTTC. It encodes CASSAGWLQETQYF.

The genes are TRBV19 and TRBJ2-1; tentative D call: TRBD1 (6 bases). Trimming left V 2 bases short and J 2 bases short, with 7 bases between. CDR1 and CDR2 (germline): LNHDA, SQIVND (reference sequence). This CDR3 is built from 14 residues. CDR3 protein: CASSIQGPYNEQFF. DNA of the CDR3: TGTGCCAGTAGTATACAGGGGCCCTACAATGAGCAGTTCTTC.

In this sample, this clone turned up a few times. This sequence joins TRBV19 and TRBJ2-3, with 11 bases lining up with TRBD2. Germline assignment: CDR1 LNHDA and CDR2 SQIVND (reference sequence). CDR3 length: 16 residues. V lost 4 bases, J lost 6 bases, and 9 bases stayed unmatched. CDR3 DNA sequence: TGTGCCAGTAGTACCATCACTAGCGGGGGACCGGATACGCAGTATTTT. It codes for CASSTITSGGPDTQYF.

The chain employs TRBV10-3 and TRBJ1-6, with a possible D match to TRBD1 (6 bases). The V gene's germline CDR1 is ENHRY and CDR2 SYGVKD. Trimming removed 3 bases from V and 7 bases from J, with 10 bases in between. This CDR3 has 14 amino acids. The CDR3 DNA sequence: TGTGCCATCAGTGAACGGGGGGCCAATTCACCCCTCCACTTT. It translates to CAISERGANSPLHF.

This clone was detected only a few times. The J gene is TRBJ1-5, the V gene TRBV7-2; TRBD1 matches at 10 bases. Germline V gene lookup returns CDR1 SGHTA and CDR2 FQGNSA. The CDR3 length is 19 residues. V dropped 1 base and J dropped 2; count of bases not matched to a gene: 11. The CDR3 DNA follows: TGTGCCAGCAGCTTAGGCCCAGGACAGGGGGGGATTCGCAATCAGCCCCAGCATTTT. This sequence encodes CASSLGPGQGGIRNQPQHF.

The V and J genes are TRBV9 and TRBJ1-4, with TRBD1 matching over 7 bases. After removal of 0 bases from V and 8 bases from J, the junction contained 7 bases not matched to a gene. The CDR3 loop spans 15 amino acids. Germline CDR1 and CDR2: SGDLS and YYNGEE. The CDR3 DNA reads as TGTGCCAGCAGCGTAGGGACAGGACTTTGGGAAAAACTGTTTTTT. It translates to CASSVGTGLWEKLFF.

This sequence joins TRBV5-4 and TRBJ2-4; 12 bases agree with TRBD1. The CDR3 contains 17 residues. Germline V lookup: CDR1 SGHNT, CDR2 YYREEE (reference sequence). V shed 3 bases, J shed 2 bases, and the junction held 6 bases outside the gene matches. CDR3 in DNA: TGTGCCAGCAGCTCGGCCGGGACAGGGGGCTCCAAAAACATTCAGTACTTC. Translation gives CASSSAGTGGSKNIQYF.

The CDR3 reads CASSQDADLGADTQYF. CDR3 nucleotide sequence: TGCGCCAGCAGCCAAGATGCGGACCTCGGGGCAGATACGCAGTATTTT. The J gene is TRBJ2-3, the V gene TRBV4-3; TRBD2 might be the D (5 bases). Trimming removed 0 bases from V and 4 bases from J, with 14 bases in between. The CDR3 has 16 amino acids. CDR1 and CDR2 (germline): LGHNA, YSLEER.

The V and J genes are TRBV19 and TRBJ1-6; 10 bases align to TRBD1. J lost 9 bases, V lost 6 bases, and 8 bases had no gene match. The CDR3 has 15 amino acids. Looked up from germline, CDR1 is LNHDA and CDR2 is SQIVND (reference sequence). In DNA form, the CDR3 reads TGTGCCAGTAGCCCAACGACAGGGGGCGGTTCACCCCTCCACTTT. Translating gives CASSPTTGGGSPLHF. The entire variable domain, with the rest obtained from reference TRBV19 and TRBJ1-6, is as follows: DGGITQSPKYLFRKEGQNVTLSCEQNLNHDAMYWYRQDPGQGLRLIYYSQIVNDFQKGDIAEGYSVSREKKESFPLTVTSAQKNPTAFYLCASSPTTGGGSPLHFGNGTRLTVT.